Below, 18 T cell receptor beta chains from the same sample are listed, as sequenced in a study of T cell responses to AZD1222 COVID-19 vaccine. Profiling relied on immunoSEQ multiplex PCR, and the TCRdb table lists in-frame clones only, not all of them. The sample shows about 130,000 clones, approximately 88% of them seen only once. This material consisted of peripheral blood, taken on day 0 of AZD1222 vaccination. The receptors shown here come from an adult in good health.

This chain uses TRBV29-1 with TRBJ2-7, with 9 bases matching TRBD2. With 6 bases clipped from V and 0 bases from J, the junction kept 3 bases outside the gene matches. Looked up from germline, CDR1 is SQVTM and CDR2 is ANQGSEA. The CDR3 covers 13 residues. In DNA, the CDR3 is TGCAGCGTAAGACTAGCGGACTCCTACGAGCAGTACTTC. Its translation is CSVRLADSYEQYF.

This sequence joins TRBV12-3 or TRBV12-4 and TRBJ1-1; D remains unclear. The V gene lost 5 bases and the J gene lost 4 bases, with 8 bases spanning the gap. The CDR3 covers 12 residues. CDR3 DNA sequence: TGTGCCAGCAGTCGTCTTTCCACTGAAGCTTTCTTT. Protein: CASSRLSTEAFF.

The genes are TRBV27 and TRBJ2-7, with TRBD2 identical over 8 bases. J was trimmed by 2 bases and V by 6 bases; bases with no gene match: 9. The CDR3 is 15 amino acids. The V gene's germline CDR1 is MNHEY and CDR2 SMNVEV (reference sequence). The CDR3 region is CASRPRTSGPYEQYF. In DNA, the CDR3 is TGTGCCAGCAGACCACGTACTAGCGGACCCTACGAGCAGTACTTC.

The CDR3 nucleotides read TGTGCCAGCAGCTTTGGAAGGGACAACAATCAGCCCCAGCATTTT. It is translated as CASSFGRDNNQPQHF. This chain links TRBV13 with TRBJ1-5; perhaps TRBD1 as D (6 bases). Trimming left V 3 bases short and J 3 bases short, with 12 bases between. Germline V CDR1 and CDR2: PRHDT, FYEKMQ (reference sequence). This CDR3 comprises 15 residues.

Note on this clone: It is likely a read error, because the conserved phenylalanine at the end of the CDR3 is missing. Because the CDR3's place on the DNA is in doubt, the DNA is left out and the CDR3 is given as listed by TCRdb. This chain joins TRBV3-1 (or the pseudogene TRBV3-2) and TRBJ2-3. The V gene's germline CDR1 is LGHDT and CDR2 YNNKEL (reference sequence). The CDR3 length equals 13 residues, ends included. The CDR3 spells CASSQDGGGPSIC.

The V and J genes are TRBV27 and TRBJ2-1; 11 bases map to TRBD2. Germline assignment: CDR1 MNHEY and CDR2 SMNVEV (reference sequence). J lost 0 bases, V lost 10 bases, and 8 bases had no gene match. The CDR3 extends over 16 amino acids. The CDR3 DNA is TGTGCCACCCGACTAGCGGGGCCCTCCTCCTACAATGAGCAGTTCTTC. Its protein product is CATRLAGPSSYNEQFF.

V usage is TRBV2 and J usage is TRBJ2-3, with TRBD2 identical over 9 bases. The CDR3 sequence is 16 residues long. Germline CDR1 is SNHLY and CDR2 is FYNNEI. Germline trimming cut 2 bases from V and 3 bases from J; bases unmatched to any gene: 6. This CDR3 reads CASSESGGGATDTQYF. The CDR3 DNA reads TGTGCCAGCAGTGAAAGTGGCGGGGGGGCGACAGATACGCAGTATTTT.

The rearrangement links TRBV28 to TRBJ2-2; 12 bases are a match to TRBD2. The CDR3 loop spans 16 amino acids. The V and J ends lost 5 bases and 4 bases, in that order; junction bases with no gene match: 5. CDR1 is MDHEN, CDR2 SYDVKM, per germline. CDR3 loop: CASSNLGLAGTGELFF. In nucleotides, the CDR3 is TGTGCCAGCAGTAATCTGGGACTAGCGGGCACCGGGGAGCTGTTTTTT.

V is TRBV6-5 and J is TRBJ2-1; 8 bases map to TRBD1. With V trimmed by 6 bases and J by 9 bases, 10 bases remained unmatched. The V gene's germline CDR1 is MNHEY and CDR2 SVGAGI. This CDR3 has 14 amino acids. CDR3 protein: CASSPGTGRGEQFF. CDR3 DNA: TGTGCCAGCAGCCCCGGGACAGGAAGAGGTGAGCAGTTCTTC.

The chain uses TRBV19 and TRBJ1-5, with D possibly being TRBD1 (5 bases). CDR3 size: 14 residues. Between the trimmed V and J ends, which lost 8 bases and 8 bases, there was a span of 19 bases. Germline V CDR1 and CDR2: LNHDA, SQIVND (reference sequence). The CDR3 sequence: CASGDGAGLEPQHF. The CDR3 DNA reads as TGTGCCAGTGGCGATGGGGCGGGGTTAGAGCCCCAGCATTTT.

The chain recombines TRBV6-4 with TRBJ2-2; D uncertain. Germline loops: CDR1 MRHNA, CDR2 SNTAGT. V dropped 5 bases and J dropped 2 bases, with 9 bases sitting between them. The CDR3 covers 14 residues. The CDR3 is CASSPSVNTGELFF. In DNA form, the CDR3 reads TGTGCCAGCAGTCCGAGTGTTAACACCGGGGAGCTGTTTTTT.

The rearrangement uses TRBV28 and TRBJ2-6; 9 positions agree with TRBD1. The V segment lost 6 bases and the J segment 0 bases; nucleotides outside the gene matches: 6. Germline CDR1 MDHEN, CDR2 SYDVKM. The CDR3 totals 17 residues. As DNA, the CDR3 is TGTGCCAGCAGCATGGGACAGGGAATCTCTGGGGCCAACGTCCTGACTTTC. It specifies CASSMGQGISGANVLTF.

V gene TRBV4-1 combines with J gene TRBJ2-7; 10 nucleotides agree with TRBD1. V was pared by 5 bases and J by 7 bases, with 8 bases of the junction left unmatched. The CDR3 spans 14 residues. The germline CDR1 and CDR2 sequences are MGHRA and YSYEKL. CDR3 nucleotide sequence: TGCGCCAGCAGCTCTTCGACAGGGGGCAAAGAGCAGTACTTC. Its protein product is CASSSSTGGKEQYF.

The rearrangement joins TRBV19 to TRBJ2-1; the D is unclear. This CDR3 comprises 14 residues. The germline gives CDR1 LNHDA, CDR2 SQIVND (reference sequence). Trimming took off 1 base at V and 5 bases at J, with 9 bases between the two ends. CDR3 amino acids: CASSIGPQNNEQFF. DNA of the CDR3: TGTGCCAGTAGTATAGGTCCGCAGAACAATGAGCAGTTCTTC. Complete variable domain (other parts from reference TRBV19 and TRBJ2-1): DGGITQSPKYLFRKEGQNVTLSCEQNLNHDAMYWYRQDPGQGLRLIYYSQIVNDFQKGDIAEGYSVSREKKESFPLTVTSAQKNPTAFYLCASSIGPQNNEQFFGPGTRLTVL.

The V gene is TRBV5-4, the J gene TRBJ2-1, with D possibly matching TRBD2 (5 bases). This CDR3 has 14 amino acids. Per germline, CDR1 SGHNT and CDR2 YYREEE (reference sequence). V was trimmed by 2 bases and J by 8 bases, leaving 14 bases between them. The DNA of the CDR3 is TGTGCCAGCAGCTTTAGGGCCTCGCGGGATGAGCAGTTCTTC. Translated: CASSFRASRDEQFF.

This chain links TRBV19 with TRBJ1-5; no clear D. The germline V and J ends were trimmed by 7 bases and 0 bases, with 7 bases remaining between them. The CDR3 extends over 13 amino acids. Germline V gives CDR1 LNHDA, CDR2 SQIVND (reference sequence). The CDR3 loop reads CASTRDSNQPQHF. CDR3 DNA sequence: TGTGCCAGTACAAGGGATAGCAATCAGCCCCAGCATTTT.

This clone was detected once. The junction departs from germline at one end; a sequencing error may be responsible. The gene calls are TRBV7-7 and TRBJ2-3, with 7 bases fitting TRBD1. This CDR3 spans 13 amino acids. Germline V gene data show CDR1 as SSHAT and CDR2 as FNYEAQ (reference sequence). CDR3 region: CASSLRQGDTQYF. In DNA, the CDR3 is TGTGCTAGCAGCCTTCGACAGGGAGATACGCAGTATTTT.

The V gene is TRBV24-1, the J gene TRBJ2-3, with D perhaps given as TRBD1 or TRBD2 (5 bases each). With 10 bases removed from V and 0 bases from J, the gap between germline ends came to 13 bases. The CDR3 totals 14 residues. Germline V CDR1 and CDR2: KGHDR, SFDVKD. The CDR3 DNA follows: TGTGCCACTAGTATGGGGACCAGCACAGATACGCAGTATTTT. This codes for CATSMGTSTDTQYF.